One and the same sample provided the 30 T cell receptor beta chains below, sequenced in a study of T cell responses to AZD1222 COVID-19 vaccine. Profiling relied on immunoSEQ multiplex PCR, and the TCRdb table lists in-frame clones only, not all of them. The table lists 140,000 to 150,000 clones, roughly 90% of them singletons. The sample here was peripheral blood, taken 28 days after the second AZD1222 dose. These receptors all come from an adult who received the AZD1222 COVID-19 vaccine.

V is TRBV6-5 and J is TRBJ1-5; D remains ambiguous. The CDR3 is 15 amino acids. From germline, CDR1 is MNHEY and CDR2 SVGAGI. The V and J ends lost 7 bases and 1 base respectively, with 14 bases between them. The CDR3 DNA is TGTGCCAGCAACCCCGGTGGAATAAGCAATCAGCCCCAGCATTTT. It yields the protein CASNPGGISNQPQHF.

The chain is built from TRBV2 and TRBJ1-2; D uncertain. In germline, CDR1 is SNHLY, CDR2 FYNNEI. This CDR3 spans 11 amino acids. Deletions cut 2 bases from V and 4 bases from J, with 2 bases between. The CDR3, as DNA: TGTGCCAGCAGTGAATTCTATGGCTACACCTTC. Its translation is CASSEFYGYTF.

The J gene is TRBJ1-2, the V gene TRBV30; 8 nucleotides line up with TRBD1. The CDR3 is 13 amino acids. V lost 5 bases to trimming and J lost 6 bases; unmatched junction nucleotides: 8. Germline CDR1 and CDR2: GTSNPN and SVGIG (reference sequence). The CDR3 here is CAWLRTGRDGYTF. CDR3 nucleotide sequence: TGTGCCTGGCTCCGGACAGGGAGGGATGGCTACACCTTC.

The chain uses TRBV20-1 and TRBJ1-5, with D uncertain. Germline CDR1 is DFQATT and CDR2 is SNEGSKA (reference sequence). CDR3 length: 16 amino acids. Trimming stripped 3 bases from V and 0 bases from J, with 15 bases between. CDR3 in amino acids: CSASFRGLYSNQPQHF. As DNA, the CDR3 is TGCAGTGCTAGTTTTCGCGGGCTATATAGCAATCAGCCCCAGCATTTT.

The V gene is TRBV6-5, the J gene TRBJ2-7; either TRBD1 or TRBD2 may fit D (5 bases each). Trimming took 0 bases from V and 5 from J, leaving 8 bases between them. The CDR3 has 13 residues. Germline CDR1 and CDR2: MNHEY and SVGAGI. The CDR3 bases are TGTGCCAGCAGTTACTCGCTGGGGGACGAGCAGTACTTC. It translates to CASSYSLGDEQYF.

J is TRBJ2-1 and V is TRBV18, with a possible D match to TRBD2 (6 bases). The length of the CDR3 is 15 residues. Trimming shortened V by 2 bases and J by 7 bases, and 15 bases separated the two germline ends. The germline V gene encodes CDR1 KGHSH and CDR2 LQKENI. The CDR3 nucleotides read TGTGCCAGCTCACCAAGTAGCGGACCTTCGAATGAGCAGTTCTTC. Translated, it gives CASSPSSGPSNEQFF.

The chain recombines TRBV19 with TRBJ2-6; no clear D. CDR3 length equals 15 residues. Trimming removed 5 bases from V and 0 bases from J, with 8 bases in between. Germline V gene data show CDR1 as LNHDA and CDR2 as SQIVND (reference sequence). This CDR3 is CASSSVSSGANVLTF. Written as DNA, the CDR3 is TGTGCCAGTAGTTCCGTATCCTCTGGGGCCAACGTCCTGACTTTC.

The V gene is TRBV7-9, the J gene TRBJ1-2, with a tentative D call TRBD1 (5 bases). Deletions cut 0 bases from V and 3 bases from J, with 11 bases between. CDR1 and CDR2 (germline): SEHNR, FQNEAQ (reference sequence). The CDR3 has 15 amino acids. The CDR3 spells CASSLASGSDYGYTF. The CDR3 bases are TGTGCCAGCAGCTTAGCTTCAGGGAGCGACTATGGCTACACCTTC.

V usage is TRBV10-2 and J usage is TRBJ2-2, with D tentatively TRBD1 (5 bases). This CDR3 region has 13 residues. CDR1 WSHSY and CDR2 SAAADI come from the germline V gene. V was pared by 8 bases and J by 2 bases, with 9 bases between. The CDR3 nucleotides read TGCGCCAGCCGGACATTTAACACCGGGGAGCTGTTTTTT. Translated: CASRTFNTGELFF.

J is TRBJ1-3 and V is TRBV30; D is uncertain. V was shortened by 7 bases and J by 0 bases, with 19 bases between the two germline ends. The germline CDR1 and CDR2 sequences are GTSNPN and SVGIG (reference sequence). The CDR3 loop spans 16 amino acids. The CDR3 region is CASSRYGSNSGNTIYF. In DNA, the CDR3 is TGTGCCTCAAGCCGGTATGGCTCCAACTCTGGAAACACCATATATTTT.

The V and J genes are TRBV18 and TRBJ1-1; D is ambiguous. This CDR3 spans 14 amino acids. The V and J ends lost 6 bases and 3 bases respectively, with 14 bases between them. The germline CDR1 and CDR2 sequences are KGHSH and LQKENI. The CDR3 DNA reads as TGTGCCAGCTCCCCGGCGGGGTCTTACACTGAAGCTTTCTTT. This translates into CASSPAGSYTEAFF.

The genes are TRBV5-1 and TRBJ1-2, with D possibly TRBD1 on 5 matching bases. This CDR3 is built from 17 residues. Trimming removed 3 bases from V and 3 bases from J, with 21 bases in between. CDR1 is SGHRS, CDR2 YFSETQ, per germline. CDR3 in DNA: TGCGCCAGCAGCTCGGAATTCGACAGAGCAATGCACTATGGCTACACCTTC. This translates into CASSSEFDRAMHYGYTF.

V usage is TRBV18 and J usage is TRBJ1-5; possible D gene TRBD1, 6 bases. The V gene lost 1 base and the J gene lost 5 bases, with 9 bases spanning the gap. The CDR3 consists of 14 residues. CDR1 KGHSH and CDR2 LQKENI come from the germline V gene. CDR3 bases: TGTGCCAGCTCACCACGGACAGAAGATCAGCCCCAGCATTTT. Translated, it gives CASSPRTEDQPQHF.

V and J are TRBV10-2 and TRBJ2-1; 14 bases are a match to TRBD2. The CDR3 covers 14 residues. Losses at the gene ends were 4 bases for V and 7 bases for J; bases not matched to a gene: 0. Per germline, CDR1 WSHSY and CDR2 SAAADI. CDR3 DNA sequence: TGCGCCAGCAGTGGGACTAGCGGGAGGAATGAGCAGTTCTTC. This gives the protein CASSGTSGRNEQFF.

This chain joins TRBV29-1 and TRBJ1-5, with D perhaps TRBD1 (5 bases). Germline V CDR1 and CDR2: SQVTM, ANQGSEA. Trimming stripped 4 bases from V and 7 bases from J, with 11 bases between. The CDR3 length is 12 residues. The chain's CDR3 is CSVVAGKQPQHF. The CDR3 DNA sequence: TGCAGCGTTGTCGCAGGGAAGCAGCCCCAGCATTTT.

V usage is TRBV7-2 and J usage is TRBJ2-7; D unclear. The length of the CDR3 is 16 residues. Germline values: CDR1 SGHTA, CDR2 FQGNSA. The ends were cut back, 0 bases at V and 0 bases at J, with 12 bases in the middle. The CDR3 nucleotides are TGTGCCAGCAGCTTAGCGATAGGGAAAGGCTCCTACGAGCAGTACTTC. Translated, it gives CASSLAIGKGSYEQYF.

The chain uses TRBV2 and TRBJ2-3; D is possibly TRBD2 (7 bases). V gave up 3 bases and J gave up 3 bases, with 22 bases separating them. Germline lookup yields CDR1 SNHLY and CDR2 FYNNEI. The CDR3 runs to 18 residues. The CDR3 DNA is TGTGCCAGCAGTGATCTAGCGGTGGGGGGGCTCGGAACAGATACGCAGTATTTT. Its protein is CASSDLAVGGLGTDTQYF.

The chain couples TRBV6-1 to TRBJ2-7, with 10 positions matching TRBD2. Germline CDR1 and CDR2: MNHNS and SASEGT. The trim removed 2 bases at V and 6 bases at J, leaving 13 bases unmatched. The CDR3 sequence is 17 residues long. The CDR3 region has the DNA TGTGCCAGCAGTGAAAGGGGTAGCGGGGGGCCAGGGAGCGAGCAGTACTTC. Translation: CASSERGSGGPGSEQYF.

The genes are TRBV2 and TRBJ1-5, with D perhaps TRBD1 (6 bases). The V and J ends lost 4 bases and 6 bases respectively, with 10 bases between them. The germline V gene encodes CDR1 SNHLY and CDR2 FYNNEI. The CDR3 length is 13 residues. The chain's CDR3 is CASSGEGVQPQHF. DNA for the CDR3: TGTGCCAGCAGTGGTGAGGGGGTTCAGCCCCAGCATTTT.

V and J are TRBV7-9 and TRBJ1-5; D is unclear. Trimming pared 1 base from V and 3 bases from J, leaving 16 bases between. The germline V gene has CDR1 SEHNR and CDR2 FQNEAQ (reference sequence). The CDR3 is made up of 17 amino acids. The CDR3 spells CASSLEVQPGNNQPQHF. The CDR3 DNA reads TGTGCCAGCAGCTTAGAGGTTCAGCCCGGGAACAATCAGCCCCAGCATTTT.

The V and J genes are TRBV5-6 and TRBJ1-2; possibly TRBD1 for D (5 bases). This CDR3 has 15 residues. The V gene's germline CDR1 is SGHDT and CDR2 YYEEEE. The ends were cut back, 0 bases at V and 2 bases at J, with 11 bases in the middle. The CDR3: CASSLGVTENYGYTF. The DNA of the CDR3 is TGTGCCAGCAGCTTGGGGGTGACAGAGAACTATGGCTACACCTTC.

The chain employs TRBV18 and TRBJ1-3; 7 bases agree with TRBD1. V lost 8 bases, J lost 0 bases, and 13 bases stayed unmatched. The CDR3 has 17 amino acids. Germline CDR1 is KGHSH and CDR2 is LQKENI. CDR3 in DNA: TGTGCCAGCAGTAGTGGAGGACAGGAGAGCTCTGGAAACACCATATATTTT. This translates into CASSSGGQESSGNTIYF. Complete variable domain (other parts from reference TRBV18 and TRBJ1-3): NAGVMQNPRHLVRRRGQEARLRCSPMKGHSHVYWYRQLPEEGLKFMVYLQKENIIDESGMPKERFSAEFPKEGPSILRIQQVVRGDSAAYFCASSSGGQESSGNTIYFGEGSWLTVV.

This chain uses TRBV18 with TRBJ2-1; 13 nucleotides align to TRBD2. V lost 3 bases, J lost 7 bases, and 6 bases stayed unmatched. CDR3 length equals 16 residues. The germline V gene has CDR1 KGHSH and CDR2 LQKENI. The CDR3: CASSPTLAGGRNEQFF. DNA for the CDR3: TGTGCCAGCTCACCTACACTAGCGGGGGGGCGAAATGAGCAGTTCTTC.

The chain is built from TRBV4-1 and TRBJ2-7; D gene ambiguous. The CDR3 loop spans 15 amino acids. V lost 0 bases and J lost 2, with 11 bases in between. Germline V lookup: CDR1 MGHRA, CDR2 YSYEKL. CDR3 residues: CASSQDLSTTYEQYF. The CDR3 bases are TGCGCCAGCAGCCAAGATCTTTCCACCACCTACGAGCAGTACTTC.

This clone has just one count. The chain links TRBV6-1 to TRBJ1-5; D is possibly TRBD1 (5 bases). V lost 2 bases to trimming and J lost 8 bases, with 13 bases between them. This CDR3 has 14 amino acids. Germline CDR1 reads MNHNS; CDR2 reads SASEGT. CDR3: CASSETGRREPQHF. Here the CDR3 DNA reads TGTGCCAGCAGTGAAACAGGCCGGAGAGAGCCCCAGCATTTT.

The rearrangement joins TRBV18 to TRBJ1-6; the D is unclear. The CDR3 length is 13 residues. V lost 2 bases and J lost 9, with 8 bases in between. In germline, CDR1 is KGHSH, CDR2 LQKENI. The CDR3 DNA follows: TGTGCCAGCTCACCAGCTATGAGTTCACCCCTCCACTTT. This codes for CASSPAMSSPLHF. Full variable domain (remainder filled in from reference TRBV18 and TRBJ1-6): NAGVMQNPRHLVRRRGQEARLRCSPMKGHSHVYWYRQLPEEGLKFMVYLQKENIIDESGMPKERFSAEFPKEGPSILRIQQVVRGDSAAYFCASSPAMSSPLHFGNGTRLTVT.

The chain is built from TRBV7-2 and TRBJ2-4, with 10 bases fitting TRBD1. V lost 1 base to trimming and J lost 5 bases; unmatched junction nucleotides: 2. This CDR3 spans 15 amino acids. The germline gives CDR1 SGHTA, CDR2 FQGNSA. The CDR3 is CASSLDGTGENIQYF. In DNA, the CDR3 is TGTGCCAGCAGCTTAGACGGGACAGGGGAAAACATTCAGTACTTC.

This chain uses TRBV27 with TRBJ1-6; 7 bases are shared with TRBD1. Trimming cost V 5 bases and J 7 bases; bases outside gene matches: 8. The CDR3 runs to 15 residues. The germline V gene has CDR1 MNHEY and CDR2 SMNVEV (reference sequence). CDR3 region: CASSPQTGSNSPLHF. In nucleotides, the CDR3 is TGTGCCAGCAGTCCTCAGACAGGGTCGAATTCACCCCTCCACTTT.

CDR3 in amino acids: CASSLWDRGHGTEAFF. CDR3 nucleotide sequence: TGTGCCAGCAGCTTATGGGACAGGGGGCATGGCACTGAAGCTTTCTTT. The V call is TRBV11-3, the J call TRBJ1-1; the match to TRBD1 covers 12 bases. CDR3 length equals 16 residues. Looked up from germline, CDR1 is SGHNT and CDR2 is YENEEA. V trimming: 2 bases; J trimming: 4 bases; junction bases outside the gene matches: 5.

V is TRBV19 and J is TRBJ2-7; 11 positions agree with TRBD1. The CDR3 has 14 amino acids. Per the germline V gene, CDR1 is LNHDA and CDR2 is SQIVND (reference sequence). The ends lost 4 bases at V and 3 bases at J; junction bases unmatched: 2. Here the CDR3 DNA reads TGTGCCAGTAGTACCGGGACAGGGGGCTACGAGCAGTACTTC. Translated: CASSTGTGGYEQYF.